The following is a TCR beta chain sequence with its context. The antigen is undetermined. This sample was taken from a study of blood T cells in healthy people across ages. Study findings and constraints: The long-lived group displayed more naive CD4+ cells, plus higher diversity, than the aged donors did. Samples with more naive T cells showed higher observed beta diversity.

With a J-beta primer mix and a sample-barcoded 5' primer, a second PCR ran about 7 to 12 cycles. MiXCR was run by TCRdb on the 5' RACE reads, yielding one entry per CDR3 protein. The data contain 760,000 or so distinct CDR3 sequences, just under 25% of them singletons. The CDR3 spans 12 residues. The V end lost 8 bases, the J end lost 2 bases, and 4 bases lay between the germline ends. Germline V lookup: CDR1 MNHEY, CDR2 SMNVEV (reference sequence). These same data were also listed under a study on T cells of mothers and their children. Turning to that study: Study donors consisted of a few healthy Caucasian mothers and their six children. In the second PCR, M1S primer introduced barcodes and 2-4 random bases.

The chain has TRBV27 and TRBJ2-6; D remains ambiguous. This clonotype was obtained from a boy aged 10-17 years in good health. Sequences were obtained from blood. Here the CDR3 DNA reads TGTGCCAGCCGAGCTGGGGCCAACGTCCTGACTTTC. This encodes CASRAGANVLTF.